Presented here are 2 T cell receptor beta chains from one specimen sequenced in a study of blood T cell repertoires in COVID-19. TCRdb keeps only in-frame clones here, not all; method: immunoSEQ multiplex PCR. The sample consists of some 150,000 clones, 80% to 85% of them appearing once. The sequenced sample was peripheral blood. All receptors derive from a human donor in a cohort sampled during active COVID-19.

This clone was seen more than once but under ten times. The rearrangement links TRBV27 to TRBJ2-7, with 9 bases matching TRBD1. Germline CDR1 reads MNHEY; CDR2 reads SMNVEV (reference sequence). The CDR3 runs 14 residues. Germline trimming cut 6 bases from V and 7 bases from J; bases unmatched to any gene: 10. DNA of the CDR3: TGTGCCAGCAGACTCCGACAGGGGGGGAGTGAGCAGTACTTC. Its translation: CASRLRQGGSEQYF.

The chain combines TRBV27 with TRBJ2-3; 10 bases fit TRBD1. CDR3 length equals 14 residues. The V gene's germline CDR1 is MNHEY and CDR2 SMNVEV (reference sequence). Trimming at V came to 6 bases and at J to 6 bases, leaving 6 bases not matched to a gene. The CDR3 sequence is CASSLTGGLDTQYF. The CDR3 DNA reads TGTGCCAGCAGCCTGACAGGGGGCTTGGATACGCAGTATTTT.